This T cell receptor beta chain was captured by sequencing in a study of vaccination effects on CD4 cells after COVID-19. CD4+ T cell isolation took place after approximately 11 days of culture. Participants completed two doses of the BNT162b2 or mRNA-1273 vaccine. People in the vaccine group had not been infected with SARS-CoV-2 before, and their nucleocapsid antibodies were negative. Cells had half their medium changed to IL-2 medium on days 3 and 7. CDR1 is SGHRS and CDR2 is YFSETQ in the germline V gene. The CDR3 is 16 residues long. V lost 4 bases and J lost 2, with 17 bases in between. Measured with immunoSEQ multiplex PCR; TCRdb has only the in-frame clones, and not every one. Among approximately 57,000 clones listed, 78% were seen once. This clone was recorded once. Its matching antigen is unknown.

The source material was CD4+ T cells from PBMCs cultured without peptide, sampled after COVID-19 vaccination. The receptor was isolated from a human donor who received a COVID-19 vaccine. V is TRBV5-1 and J is TRBJ2-3; the D call may be TRBD1 or TRBD2 (6 bases each). The CDR3, as DNA: TGCGCCAGCAGCCTGGGGGCCGGGGGAGACACAGATACGCAGTATTTT. It yields the protein CASSLGAGGDTDTQYF. Looking up the rest from reference TRBV5-1 and TRBJ2-3 gives the full variable domain: KAGVTQTPRYLIKTRGQQVTLSCSPISGHRSVSWYQQTPGQGLQFLFEYFSETQRNKGNFPGRFSGRQFSNSRSEMNVSTLELGDSALYLCASSLGAGGDTDTQYFGPGTRLTVL.